The 19 T cell receptor beta chains presented below share a single source sample, sequenced in a study of CD8 T cells in Susac syndrome. Reverse transcription of about 0.45 to 1 ug RNA was performed with random hexamers. MiXCR, applied by TCRdb to the immunoSEQ multiplex PCR reads, yields one record per CDR3 protein. Of around 170,000 distinct CDR3 sequences in the sample, around 92% were seen once. The sample consisted of CD4+ T cells from PBMCs. The receptors were sampled from a human donor in good health.

The CDR3 loop reads CSVEDENAAEAFF. DNA for the CDR3: TGCAGCGTTGAAGATGAGAATGCCGCTGAAGCTTTCTTT. V is TRBV29-1 and J is TRBJ1-1; no definite D call. This CDR3 has 13 amino acids. Germline loops: CDR1 SQVTM, CDR2 ANQGSEA. V lost 0 bases and J 6 bases, leaving 11 bases between the germline ends.

The rearrangement uses TRBV20-1 and TRBJ2-2; D gene uncertain. Germline V gene lookup returns CDR1 DFQATT and CDR2 SNEGSKA (reference sequence). V dropped 3 bases and J dropped 4 bases, with 15 bases sitting between them. The CDR3 extends over 15 amino acids. This CDR3 is CSASLGPVGTGELFF. CDR3 DNA sequence: TGCAGTGCTAGCCTAGGGCCCGTGGGCACCGGGGAGCTGTTTTTT.

The chain employs TRBV6-2 or TRBV6-3 and TRBJ2-4, with 10 nucleotides matching TRBD2. With V trimmed by 2 bases and J by 1 base, 8 bases remained unmatched. Germline V gene sequence: CDR1 MNHEY, CDR2 SVGEGT. The length of the CDR3 is 18 residues. The CDR3 bases are TGTGCCAGCAGTTACGGGACTAGCGTCTCCTGGGCCAAAAACATTCAGTACTTC. The encoded protein is CASSYGTSVSWAKNIQYF.

The chain joins TRBV4-1 to TRBJ2-7; TRBD2 aligns across 11 bases. V lost 5 bases to trimming and J lost 5 bases; unmatched junction nucleotides: 5. Germline V CDR1 and CDR2: MGHRA, YSYEKL. The CDR3 contains 14 residues. CDR3 nucleotide sequence: TGCGCCAGCAGCTCTACTAGCGGGAGCAACGAGCAGTACTTC. Translation: CASSSTSGSNEQYF.

The V gene is TRBV3-1, the J gene TRBJ1-4; D may be TRBD1 (6 bases). The V gene lost 4 bases and the J gene lost 4 bases, with 10 bases spanning the gap. CDR3 length equals 14 residues. Germline V gene lookup returns CDR1 LGHDT and CDR2 YNNKEL (reference sequence). CDR3 residues: CASSRDTYNEKLFF. The DNA of the CDR3 is TGTGCCAGCAGCCGGGACACCTATAATGAAAAACTGTTTTTT.

The chain has TRBV28 and TRBJ2-7; 9 nucleotides line up with TRBD1. Germline V gives CDR1 MDHEN, CDR2 SYDVKM. This CDR3 is built from 16 residues. V lost 5 bases and J lost 1; bases outside the gene matches: 9. The CDR3 nucleotides are TGTGCCAGCAGTCCGGGGACAGGGCCTATATCCTACGAGCAGTACTTC. Amino acid sequence: CASSPGTGPISYEQYF.

This clonotype appeared a single time. DNA of the CDR3: TGTGCCAGCAGCACACCGTCCAAGCAGTACTTC. Translating it yields CASSTPSKQYF. The chain recombines TRBV28 with TRBJ2-7, with D uncertain. The CDR3 extends over 11 amino acids. V shed 6 bases and J shed 8 bases, with 11 bases lying between them. Per the germline V gene, CDR1 is MDHEN and CDR2 is SYDVKM.

The chain has TRBV2 and TRBJ2-7, with 8 bases identical to TRBD1. The CDR3 consists of 12 residues. Trimming removed 7 bases from V and 6 bases from J; junction bases left unmatched: 5. Per germline, CDR1 SNHLY and CDR2 FYNNEI. Here the CDR3 reads CASINRGVEQYF. The CDR3 coding sequence is TGTGCCAGCATTAACAGGGGGGTCGAGCAGTACTTC.

The rearrangement links TRBV12-3 or TRBV12-4 to TRBJ2-1; D perhaps matches TRBD2 (6 bases). This CDR3 spans 16 amino acids. Trimming removed 0 bases at V and 4 bases at J, with 13 bases between. The CDR3 protein is CASSLASGLTYNEQFF. In nucleotides, the CDR3 is TGTGCCAGCAGTTTAGCTAGCGGTCTAACTTACAATGAGCAGTTCTTC.

This clonotype was seen a single time. The chain links TRBV21-1 to TRBJ1-5; the D call TRBD1 from the table was never checked on the DNA. TRBV21-1 is termed a pseudogene. The CDR3 is 14 residues long. In DNA form, the CDR3 reads TGTGCCAGCAGCAGGGACAGTAGCAATCAGCCCCAGCATTTT. This sequence encodes CASSRDSSNQPQHF.

V is TRBV2 and J is TRBJ2-3; no clear D. The V and J ends lost 6 bases and 5 bases respectively, with 9 bases between them. The CDR3 extends over 12 amino acids. Germline values: CDR1 SNHLY, CDR2 FYNNEI. CDR3 sequence reads: CASRGLEDTQYF. DNA of the CDR3: TGTGCCAGCAGGGGCTTGGAAGATACGCAGTATTTT.

The chain couples TRBV6-5 to TRBJ1-6; no firm D call. The CDR3 is made up of 13 amino acids. Germline lookup yields CDR1 MNHEY and CDR2 SVGAGI. V lost 7 bases and J lost 7, with 11 bases in between. In DNA, the CDR3 is TGTGCCAGCACAAGGGATCTGAATTCACCCCTCCACTTT. This translates into CASTRDLNSPLHF.

V gene TRBV28 combines with J gene TRBJ2-6; D not resolved. V dropped 4 bases and J dropped 2 bases, with 9 bases sitting between them. The CDR3 covers 15 residues. Germline V lookup: CDR1 MDHEN, CDR2 SYDVKM. Here the CDR3 DNA reads TGTGCCAGCAGTTCCGTTGGGGCTGGGGCCAACGTCCTGACTTTC. Translated, it gives CASSSVGAGANVLTF. Drawing the rest from reference TRBV28 and TRBJ2-6, the complete variable domain is DVKVTQSSRYLVKRTGEKVFLECVQDMDHENMFWYRQDPGLGLRLIYFSYDVKMKEKGDIPEGYSVSREKKERFSLILESASTNQTSMYLCASSSVGAGANVLTFGAGSRLTVL.

This chain links TRBV19 with TRBJ1-1, with TRBD1 matching over 7 bases. The CDR3 has 13 amino acids. Germline assignment: CDR1 LNHDA and CDR2 SQIVND (reference sequence). V dropped 9 bases and J dropped 4; count of bases not matched to a gene: 8. The CDR3 region is CASRDRAGTEAFF. CDR3 coding DNA: TGTGCCAGCAGAGACAGGGCCGGCACTGAAGCTTTCTTT.

The rearrangement links TRBV5-1 to TRBJ1-2; TRBD1 aligns across 7 bases. CDR1 SGHRS and CDR2 YFSETQ come from the germline V gene. This CDR3 is 16 amino acids long. V shed 0 bases and J 4 bases; nucleotides not matched to a gene: 9. CDR3 nucleotide sequence: TGCGCCAGCAGCTTGGCCGGTGCAGGGGGAACCTATGGCTACACCTTC. Translated: CASSLAGAGGTYGYTF.

This chain uses TRBV7-3 with TRBJ2-7; no definite D call. Trimming removed 5 bases from V and 4 bases from J, with 15 bases in between. The CDR3 spans 14 residues. Germline V gene sequence: CDR1 SGHTA, CDR2 FQGTGA. The CDR3 sequence is CASSAGPKPYEQYF. The CDR3 DNA reads TGTGCCAGCAGCGCTGGACCCAAACCTTACGAGCAGTACTTC.

This clonotype was counted between two and nine times. The rearrangement joins TRBV29-1 to TRBJ2-7; TRBD1 is a possible D gene (6 bases). This CDR3 contains 12 residues. Germline-derived CDR1 and CDR2 are SQVTM and ANQGSEA. Trimming shortened V by 5 bases and J by 1 base, and 9 bases separated the two germline ends. The CDR3 nucleotides are TGCAGCGTTAGGACAGATTCCTACGAGCAGTACTTC. Translating it yields CSVRTDSYEQYF.

The genes are TRBV5-4 and TRBJ2-2; D uncertain. This CDR3 has 16 amino acids. V was pared by 4 bases and J by 1 base, with 14 bases between. CDR1 is SGHNT and CDR2 is YYREEE in the germline V gene (reference sequence). Written as DNA, the CDR3 is TGTGCCAGCAGCATCCCTAGGTTGGGGAACACCGGGGAGCTGTTTTTT. Residues: CASSIPRLGNTGELFF.

The V and J genes are TRBV6-5 and TRBJ2-2; 7 nucleotides line up with TRBD1. Trimming took 5 bases from V and 9 from J; bases not matched to a gene: 3. There are 12 residues in the CDR3. Germline V CDR1 and CDR2: MNHEY, SVGAGI. In DNA form, the CDR3 reads TGTGCCAGCAGTGGGGACAGCCGGGAGCTGTTTTTT. It codes for CASSGDSRELFF.